Below, one T cell receptor beta chain is given with its context. The specificity of this receptor is unknown. One base away there is no much larger clone; base qualities are not given. The sample originates from a study of cytomegalovirus exposure and HLA in healthy donors (dated by TCRdb to 2016 to 2017). Broadly, across the study: An earlier analysis of roughly 630 of the donors reported roughly 300 Gb of sequence data and about 100 million unique TCR beta sequences from roughly 180 million T cells. Around 320 gigabases of sequencing data and tens of millions of unique TCR sequences were included in an early release covering roughly 700 HLA-typed donors. The genetic ancestry cluster associated with self-reported Caucasian donors included 80% to 90% of the roughly 390 genotyped donors. The study was designed to test whether signatures of past pathogen exposure could be identified by cataloging public T cell receptors. The study used immunosequencing to profile the T cell repertoires of 670 or so subjects and linked those repertoires to cytomegalovirus serostatus. A separate validation cohort of more than 100 different subjects was used in addition to the approximately 640-subject first cohort. High-throughput TCR immunosequencing, statistical association of individual TCRs with disease status, and machine learning were combined to predict cytomegalovirus infection status. To study patterns of TCR occurrence, a later analysis re-analyzed previously published TCR beta repertoires from 550 to 800 donors and added high-resolution HLA genotyping. In the later analysis, no new phenotypic data were used to find candidate immune exposures; instead, reliance was placed on TCR beta sequences and their occurrence across donors. An earlier analysis of approximately 640 of the donors applied high-throughput TCR beta sequencing to assess whether each TCR beta V gene segment acted as functional or pseudogenic. Donor age, sex, ethnicity and CMV serostatus were compiled alongside the repertoire data. A later genetic analysis used genome-wide SNP genotypes for about three fifths of the 666 donors, treating that subset as a discovery cohort. Every repertoire in the discovery cohort had been generated on one and the same sequencing platform. Class I and class II HLA loci were covered by the typing at four-digit resolution. Typing coverage differed by locus: A, B, C, DRB1 and DQB1 were typed in about 620-630 donors, DQA1 in roughly 500, DPA1 in nearly 610, and DPB1 in just under 480. Roughly 5 DR-DQ haplotypes were handled as single units for association and clustering, since linkage in the cohort was strong. Among about 400 genotyped donors of the cohort, an average of roughly 230,000 unique TCR beta nucleotide sequences was sequenced per donor, of which 15% to 20% were non-productive. What the work shows at the level of the full study, not this receptor alone: Because counts were too low, 15 to 20 rarely observed V segments, including chromosome 9 orphons, were excluded from the earlier analysis of roughly 580 of the donors. HLA typing was unavailable for some donors at each locus, so association tests used only the typed subset. The presence/absence analyses assumed that sequencing depth was roughly uniform across donors, and that assumption may not be true. A later analysis associated roughly 17,000 TCR beta sequences with specific HLA alleles at a false discovery rate of 0.05. A further reported finding was that TCR beta sequences accurately predicted the HLA-A and HLA-B alleles for most subjects in the first cohort. Linkage disequilibrium might explain the correlated functional status among segregating V segments, but an unknown experimental factor could not be excluded. A later analysis found that HLA-associated TCR beta chains were more clonally expanded and had lower generation probabilities than equally common non-associated chains. According to a later analysis, most CMV-associated TCR beta chains appeared to be HLA-restricted, and the HLA associations seemed to be driven largely by CMV exposure. A later analysis found that TCR association rates varied across HLA loci, with DRB1 alleles showing the most associated TCRs and HLA-C alleles the fewest. In this cohort, only TCR beta chains were sequenced, and detectable features were limited by the absence of alpha or paired-chain data. Broadly in line with IMGT annotations, most TCR beta V segments showed up in productive rearrangements about 87% or about 30% of the time in an earlier analysis of a few hundred of the donors. In the study, 150 to 200 TCR beta chains were listed as associated with cytomegalovirus. Most TCR sequences were observed very rarely across donors, whereas some public TCRs were present in many individuals. Cytomegalovirus status was reported to be diagnosed by the classifier with high specificity and sensitivity in both the original and validation cohorts. A later genetic analysis associated a missense DCLRE1C variant with V-gene and J-gene trimming of TCR beta chains, and an independent cohort replicated the association. It was suggested by the authors that the approach could potentially be generalized to other disease states and immunological phenotypes. Compared with the 666-donor mean, donors in an Asian-associated ancestry cluster had fewer N-insertions in productive TCRs, according to a later genetic analysis. Strong co-occurrence of HLA alleles, especially DR and DQ, made assigning TCR associations to individual alleles difficult. Several of the top co-occurrence clusters appeared to be linked to parvovirus B19, influenza, CMV and Epstein-Barr virus, according to a later analysis. The 87-base-pair reads could not distinguish some IMGT-functional V segments, including TRBV6-2 and TRBV6-3, so those segments were excluded. For the cohort, immune exposure information was limited to CMV serostatus. A cluster of highly shared sequence variants was judged likely to be a technical artifact of the sequencing pipeline. In vitro tests confirmed that a few of the cytomegalovirus-associated TCR beta chains recognize cytomegalovirus antigens.

For CDR1 and CDR2, the germline V gene (reference sequence) lists MNHEY and SMNVEV. The CDR3 runs 12 amino acids, cysteine and phenylalanine included. This entry keeps only the CDR3 DNA: 36 bases, framed from base 1. V is cut by 3 bases and J by 4 bases, and the space between the germline ends is 4 bases. The cohort comprised 670 or so healthy bone marrow donors. All cohort members were sampled while nominally healthy, although unrecorded immune exposures were likely present. The donor was CMV seronegative and belonged to the group of more than 300 seronegative cohort members. Every donor gave a peripheral blood sample, and the peripheral blood mononuclear cells from that sample were used for TCR beta sequencing. Genomic DNA was extracted from the blood cell samples with the Qiagen DNeasy Blood Extraction Kit. The method was the immunoSEQ multiplex PCR assay. For the multiplex PCR, a mixture combining 60 forward primers for TCR Vbeta segments and 13 reverse primers for TCR Jbeta segments was used. Amplification of the CDR3 region of rearranged TCR beta genes was performed with a multiplex PCR assay on genomic DNA. Amplified TCR beta libraries were sequenced as 87-base-pair reads on the Illumina HiSeq System. The study's own analysis went as follows. In a later analysis, tens of millions of unique TCR beta chains were counted across the approximately 620 repertoires, and roughly 11 million of these chains were shared by at least two donors. Raw reads were error-corrected and collapsed into unique sequences with a nearest-neighbor algorithm that merged closely related sequences to remove PCR and sequencing errors. CDR3 sequences were aligned to IMGT reference sequences to assign V, D and J gene segments. For a sequence to be retained, a match of at least six nucleotides to both a V gene segment and a J gene segment was required. Rearrangements were called productive when the CDR3 lacked stop codons and stayed in frame with V and J; all others were non-productive. Following IMGT convention, CDR3 was defined as the stretch from the second conserved V-encoded cysteine up to the conserved J-encoded phenylalanine. The earlier analysis of a few hundred of the donors excluded any sequence lacking an unambiguous match to a single V gene segment. In an earlier analysis of about 590 of the donors, a V segment was called functional when productive rearrangements were above 56.7%, and segregating when the standard deviation between donors exceeded 5%. A statistical classification framework was developed to diagnose cytomegalovirus status using the catalog of TCR beta chain sequences. In a later analysis, V and J genes were assigned by comparing TCR nucleotide sequences against IMGT/GENE-DB human TR gene sequences. The TCRdist pipeline was used in a later analysis to assign CDR3 sequences and most-parsimonious VDJ recombination scenarios. In a later analysis, each TCR beta chain was defined by its CDR3 amino acid sequence together with its V-gene family, and reads lacking a unique V-gene family were excluded. As a way to deal with suspected cross-contamination and a sequencing artifact, a later analysis dropped over 550 nucleotide sequences that were highly shared and had low generation probability. In a later analysis, a clonal expansion index for each public chain was calculated from normalized within-repertoire ranks of inferred template counts. In a later analysis, generation probabilities were computed using a VDJ recombination model fitted to out-of-frame rearrangements, and the results were checked against IGoR. A later analysis scored TCR-TCR, TCR-HLA and TCR-CMV co-occurrence with hypergeometric tests, applying a repertoire-size bias correction to TCR pairs. To estimate false discovery rates, a later analysis permuted the HLA or CMV assignments 20 times. In a later analysis, co-occurring TCRs were grouped with DBSCAN, and TCRdist sequence similarity was added when clustering was performed within HLA-allele-positive subsets. For co-occurrence clustering, repertoires with fewer than 30,000 or more than 120,000 public chains were excluded, along with 5 or 6 repertoires with anomalous nucleotide sharing. TCRdb limited this immuneACCESS table to in-frame rearrangements with V and J called. A share of clones is missing; checked studies link under half to unresolved V genes, and the rest is unexplained. The V and J calls and the clone size are those of that table, but D and trimming were determined from the DNA. The sample table lists 210,000 or so clones, over 75% of them with a count of one. The ten largest account for around 1.7% of the sample.

Recombination connected TRBV27 to TRBJ2-1, with the D gene uncertain. This TCR was sampled from a man younger than 35 in good health and CMV-seronegative. The sample was PBMCs. The nucleotide sequence is given as TGTGCCAGCAGTTTTCCATACAATGAGCAGTTCTTC. Translation gives CASSFPYNEQFF.